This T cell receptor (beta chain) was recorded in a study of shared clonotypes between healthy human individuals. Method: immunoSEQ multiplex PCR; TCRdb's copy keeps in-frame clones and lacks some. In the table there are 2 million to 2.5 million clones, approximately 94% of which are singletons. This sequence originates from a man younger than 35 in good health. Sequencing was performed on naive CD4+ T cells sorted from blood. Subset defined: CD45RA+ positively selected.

CDR3 residues: CASSLDGVGYNEQFF. DNA for the CDR3: TGTGCCAGCAGCTTGGACGGGGTAGGATACAATGAGCAGTTCTTC. The chain carries TRBV5-4 and TRBJ2-1; TRBD2 is a possible D gene (5 bases). The CDR3 consists of 15 residues. V lost 0 bases, J lost 4 bases, and 11 bases lay in between. From germline, CDR1 is SGHNT and CDR2 YYREEE (reference sequence).